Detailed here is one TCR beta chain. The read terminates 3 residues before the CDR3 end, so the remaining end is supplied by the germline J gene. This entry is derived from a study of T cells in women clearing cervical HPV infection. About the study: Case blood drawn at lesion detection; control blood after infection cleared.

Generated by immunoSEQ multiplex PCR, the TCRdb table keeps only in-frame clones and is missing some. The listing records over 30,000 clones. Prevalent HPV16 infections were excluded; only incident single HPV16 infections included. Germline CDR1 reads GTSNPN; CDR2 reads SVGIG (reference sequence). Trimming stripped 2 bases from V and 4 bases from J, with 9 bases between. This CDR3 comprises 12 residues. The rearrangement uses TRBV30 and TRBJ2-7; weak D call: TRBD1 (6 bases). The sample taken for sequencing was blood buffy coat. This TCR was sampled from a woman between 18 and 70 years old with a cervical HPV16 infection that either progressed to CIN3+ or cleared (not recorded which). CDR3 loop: CAWSLQGYEQYF. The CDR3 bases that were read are TGTGCCTGGAGTCTACAGGGTTACGAG. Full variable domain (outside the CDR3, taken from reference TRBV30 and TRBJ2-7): SQTIHQWPATLVQPVGSPLSLECTVEGTSNPNLYWYRQAAGRGLQLLFYSVGIGQISSEVPQNLSASRPQDRQFILSSKKLLLSDSGFYLCAWSLQGYEQYFGPGTRLTVT.